One and the same sample provided the 29 T cell receptor beta chains below, sequenced in a study of technical replicates of blood from a handful of donors. TCRdb's copy holds only in-frame clones and misses some; the assay was immunoSEQ multiplex PCR. The sample includes about 13,000 clones, 65% to 90% seen only once; the top ten take approximately 10%. Material for sequencing was PBMCs. These receptors originate from a human donor in good health.

This chain uses TRBV18 with TRBJ1-2; weak D call: TRBD1 (6 bases). V lost 3 bases and J 7 bases, leaving 15 bases between the germline ends. The length of the CDR3 is 14 residues. Germline CDR1 and CDR2: KGHSH and LQKENI. The CDR3 sequence is CASSPSGTPLGYTF. The CDR3 coding sequence is TGTGCCAGCTCACCGTCCGGGACACCTCTTGGCTACACCTTC.

The chain uses TRBV27 and TRBJ2-3; possible D gene TRBD1, 6 bases. This CDR3 comprises 15 residues. The V end lost 3 bases, the J end lost 6 bases, and 16 bases lay between the germline ends. Germline V lookup: CDR1 MNHEY, CDR2 SMNVEV (reference sequence). This CDR3 is CASSLVLQGIDTQYF. The CDR3 coding sequence is TGTGCCAGCAGTTTGGTTTTGCAGGGGATCGATACGCAGTATTTT.

The rearrangement links TRBV6-4 to TRBJ1-5; maybe TRBD1 (5 bases). CDR3 length: 15 amino acids. Germline V lookup: CDR1 MRHNA, CDR2 SNTAGT. Between the trimmed V and J ends, which lost 6 bases and 3 bases, there was a span of 15 bases. This CDR3 reads CASRTNRQYNQPQHF. The CDR3 DNA reads as TGTGCCAGCAGAACCAACAGGCAATACAATCAGCCCCAGCATTTT.

The chain employs TRBV30 and TRBJ2-1; 9 bases agree with TRBD2. Per the germline V gene, CDR1 is GTSNPN and CDR2 is SVGIG (reference sequence). CDR3 length equals 14 residues. The V segment lost 1 base and the J segment 5 bases; nucleotides outside the gene matches: 3. Written as DNA, the CDR3 is TGTGCCTGGAGTGGGACTAGCGCTGACAATGAGCAGTTCTTC. It is translated as CAWSGTSADNEQFF. Full variable domain (rest looked up from reference TRBV30 and TRBJ2-1): SQTIHQWPATLVQPVGSPLSLECTVEGTSNPNLYWYRQAAGRGLQLLFYSVGIGQISSEVPQNLSASRPQDRQFILSSKKLLLSDSGFYLCAWSGTSADNEQFFGPGTRLTVL.

This chain joins TRBV5-1 and TRBJ2-1, with 8 positions matching TRBD1. The germline gives CDR1 SGHRS, CDR2 YFSETQ. V was clipped by 2 bases and J by 9 bases; unmatched bases: 7. CDR3 length: 14 residues. The CDR3 loop reads CASSFSDRGAEQFF. The CDR3 region has the DNA TGCGCCAGCAGCTTCTCAGACAGGGGTGCTGAGCAGTTCTTC.

The chain has TRBV11-3 and TRBJ2-1; possibly TRBD1 for D (6 bases). The V gene's germline CDR1 is SGHNT and CDR2 YENEEA. The germline V and J ends were trimmed by 4 bases and 5 bases, with 6 bases remaining between them. The CDR3 contains 12 residues. CDR3 coding DNA: TGTGCCAGCAGCTCAGGGGACAATGAGCAGTTCTTC. Protein: CASSSGDNEQFF.

The DNA for the CDR3 is TGCAGCGTTACCAAAATCGGTTCCCTCTCCTACAATGAGCAGTTCTTC. Translated: CSVTKIGSLSYNEQFF. This chain joins TRBV29-1 and TRBJ2-1; D gene ambiguous. The germline gives CDR1 SQVTM, CDR2 ANQGSEA. Trimming cost V 5 bases and J 0 bases, with 17 bases left between them. The CDR3 runs 16 residues.

The chain recombines TRBV7-9 with TRBJ2-1; 13 bases match TRBD2. CDR1 and CDR2 from the germline V gene are SEHNR and FQNEAQ (reference sequence). This CDR3 spans 15 amino acids. V trimming: 4 bases; J trimming: 6 bases; junction bases outside the gene matches: 3. CDR3 nucleotide sequence: TGTGCCAGCAGCTCGGGACTAGCGGGAATCAATGAGCAGTTCTTC. Translation gives CASSSGLAGINEQFF.

This chain connects TRBV7-3 to TRBJ1-5; TRBD1 is a possible D gene (5 bases). V lost 1 base, J lost 4 bases, and 11 bases lay in between. Germline loops: CDR1 SGHTA, CDR2 FQGTGA. The CDR3 loop spans 15 amino acids. The CDR3 sequence: CASSLSQGRNQPQHF. CDR3 bases: TGTGCCAGCAGCTTAAGTCAGGGTCGGAATCAGCCCCAGCATTTT.

The J gene is TRBJ2-1, the V gene TRBV5-4, with D maybe TRBD1 (5 bases). V lost 5 bases and J 3 bases, leaving 6 bases between the germline ends. CDR3 length: 12 amino acids. The V gene's germline CDR1 is SGHNT and CDR2 YYREEE (reference sequence). Written as DNA, the CDR3 is TGTGCCAGCAGACAGGACTACAATGAGCAGTTCTTC. As protein: CASRQDYNEQFF. Filled out from reference TRBV5-4 and TRBJ2-1, the complete variable domain reads ETGVTQSPTHLIKTRGQQVTLRCSSQSGHNTVSWYQQALGQGPQFIFQYYREEENGRGNFPPRFSGLQFPNYSSELNVNALELDDSALYLCASRQDYNEQFFGPGTRLTVL.

The chain couples TRBV5-1 to TRBJ1-4; TRBD1 is a possible D gene (5 bases). The CDR3 runs 16 residues. V lost 5 bases and J lost 3, with 17 bases in between. The V gene's germline CDR1 is SGHRS and CDR2 YFSETQ. CDR3 nucleotide sequence: TGCGCCAGCAGACCCGGGGCGGGGCTGGCTAATGAAAAACTGTTTTTT. Translating it yields CASRPGAGLANEKLFF.

The rearrangement uses TRBV5-6 and TRBJ2-7; 16 bases fit TRBD2. J lost 6 bases, V lost 1 base, and 4 bases had no gene match. This CDR3 region has 16 residues. Germline CDR1 reads SGHDT; CDR2 reads YYEEEE. The CDR3 DNA follows: TGTGCCAGCAGCTTGTCCGGGACTAGCGGGAGGGCCGAGCAGTACTTC. Amino acid sequence: CASSLSGTSGRAEQYF.

The sample holds a few counts of this clone. V gene TRBV10-1 combines with J gene TRBJ2-7, with TRBD2 identical over 9 bases. Germline CDR1 WNHNN, CDR2 SYGVQD (reference sequence). The length of the CDR3 is 15 residues. V dropped 3 bases and J dropped 5; count of bases not matched to a gene: 8. The CDR3 loop is CASSEGVAGADEQYF. CDR3 nucleotides: TGCGCCAGCAGTGAAGGTGTAGCGGGAGCAGACGAGCAGTACTTC.

CDR3 sequence (DNA): TGTGCCCAGGAGGTAGCGGAGTCCTACAATGAGCAGTTCTTC. This codes for CAQEVAESYNEQFF. The chain employs TRBV30 and TRBJ2-1; D might be TRBD2 (6 bases). This CDR3 region has 14 residues. Germline V gives CDR1 GTSNPN, CDR2 SVGIG (reference sequence). The ends were cut back, 8 bases at V and 1 base at J, with 15 bases in the middle.

The V gene is TRBV5-1, the J gene TRBJ2-1; the match to TRBD2 covers 7 bases. V was pared by 0 bases and J by 6 bases, with 0 bases of the junction left unmatched. CDR1 and CDR2 from the germline V gene are SGHRS and YFSETQ. The CDR3 spans 13 residues. In DNA, the CDR3 is TGCGCCAGCAGCTTGGGGACTAGCAATGAGCAGTTCTTC. Translated: CASSLGTSNEQFF.

The chain links TRBV5-4 to TRBJ1-2, with a tentative D call TRBD1 (6 bases). Trimming pared 4 bases from V and 4 bases from J, leaving 14 bases between. This CDR3 has 14 amino acids. The germline gives CDR1 SGHNT, CDR2 YYREEE (reference sequence). CDR3 bases: TGTGCCAGCAGCCTCAACCGGGACATCTATGGCTACACCTTC. Its translation is CASSLNRDIYGYTF. Supplemented by reference TRBV5-4 and TRBJ1-2, the full variable domain reads ETGVTQSPTHLIKTRGQQVTLRCSSQSGHNTVSWYQQALGQGPQFIFQYYREEENGRGNFPPRFSGLQFPNYSSELNVNALELDDSALYLCASSLNRDIYGYTFGSGTRLTVV.

This chain connects TRBV12-5 to TRBJ2-7; the D is unclear. This CDR3 comprises 11 residues. Germline loops: CDR1 LGHNT, CDR2 FRNRAP. V was trimmed by 0 bases and J by 6 bases, leaving 3 bases between them. The CDR3 DNA reads as TGTGCTAGTGGTTTGGTGAGCGAGCAGTACTTC. This gives the protein CASGLVSEQYF.

This chain joins TRBV7-2 and TRBJ2-3; no clear D gene. Trimming cost V 6 bases and J 4 bases, with 14 bases left between them. The CDR3 extends over 14 amino acids. Germline V gene lookup returns CDR1 SGHTA and CDR2 FQGNSA. In nucleotides, the CDR3 is TGTGCCAGCAGACCTATAGTTGGTTCAGATACGCAGTATTTT. As protein: CASRPIVGSDTQYF.

The chain uses TRBV9 and TRBJ2-1, with D maybe TRBD2 (5 bases). The CDR3 runs to 13 residues. Between the trimmed V and J ends, which lost 1 base and 8 bases, there was a span of 10 bases. Germline loops: CDR1 SGDLS, CDR2 YYNGEE. CDR3: CASSVSLGDEQFF. The DNA of the CDR3 is TGTGCCAGCAGCGTAAGTCTGGGAGATGAGCAGTTCTTC.

The rearrangement links TRBV5-1 to TRBJ1-2; the D gene is possibly TRBD1 (5 bases). Germline V gene lookup returns CDR1 SGHRS and CDR2 YFSETQ. V dropped 1 base and J dropped 5 bases, with 15 bases sitting between them. The CDR3 runs 15 residues. The CDR3 sequence: CASSLNGAPPYGYTF. CDR3 nucleotides: TGCGCCAGCAGCTTGAATGGGGCTCCCCCTTATGGCTACACCTTC.

The rearrangement uses TRBV6-6 and TRBJ1-1; 9 nucleotides align to TRBD1. The CDR3 spans 14 residues. The J segment lost 4 bases and the V segment lost 4 bases, leaving 4 bases of the junction unmatched. Germline V lookup: CDR1 MNHNY, CDR2 SVGAGI (reference sequence). CDR3 protein: CASSWTGAGTEAFF. In DNA form, the CDR3 reads TGTGCCAGCAGTTGGACAGGGGCCGGCACTGAAGCTTTCTTT.

Only one count was recorded for this clone. V and J are TRBV6-5 and TRBJ2-7, with 11 bases aligning to TRBD1. CDR3 length: 14 residues. After removal of 2 bases from V and 5 bases from J, the junction contained 2 bases not matched to a gene. In germline, CDR1 is MNHEY, CDR2 SVGAGI. The CDR3 loop reads CASSYGQGANEQYF. For the CDR3, the DNA is TGTGCCAGCAGTTACGGACAGGGGGCGAACGAGCAGTACTTC.

The chain uses TRBV29-1 and TRBJ2-5; 8 bases fit TRBD1. CDR3 length: 14 amino acids. J lost 0 bases, V lost 6 bases, and 6 bases had no gene match. CDR1 SQVTM and CDR2 ANQGSEA come from the germline V gene. CDR3 amino acids: CSVGQGPHQETQYF. The CDR3 DNA is TGCAGCGTCGGACAGGGTCCCCACCAAGAGACCCAGTACTTC.

The rearrangement uses TRBV27 and TRBJ2-6; D is possibly TRBD2 (6 bases). The germline V and J ends were trimmed by 11 bases and 2 bases, with 16 bases remaining between them. The germline gives CDR1 MNHEY, CDR2 SMNVEV (reference sequence). This CDR3 has 15 amino acids. The CDR3 nucleotides read TGTGCCGCCCGGGGGTTCGGCGCTGGGGCCAACGTCCTGACTTTC. It translates to CAARGFGAGANVLTF.

The chain combines TRBV18 with TRBJ2-1; possibly TRBD1 for D (5 bases). This CDR3 comprises 15 residues. CDR1 and CDR2 (germline): KGHSH, LQKENI. The V end lost 0 bases, the J end lost 5 bases, and 11 bases lay between the germline ends. DNA of the CDR3: TGTGCCAGCTCACCACCGGGGCTCCAAAACAATGAGCAGTTCTTC. Translating it yields CASSPPGLQNNEQFF.

DNA for the CDR3: TGCGCCAGCAGTCAATCGGGACAGGGGGCCTACGAGCAGTACTTC. It yields the protein CASSQSGQGAYEQYF. V usage is TRBV23-1 and J usage is TRBJ2-7; 11 bases map to TRBD1. TRBV23-1 is assigned to the ORF class and has an uncertain function. CDR3 length: 15 residues. Losses at the gene ends were 0 bases for V and 2 bases for J; bases not matched to a gene: 0.

The chain couples TRBV12-2 to TRBJ2-7; the table calls TRBD1, which could not be checked here. TRBV12-2 is a recognized pseudogene. The CDR3 sequence is 14 residues long. CDR3 nucleotides: TGTGCAAGTCGCTTGAACAGGGACTCCTACGAGCAGTACTTC. This sequence encodes CASRLNRDSYEQYF.

V usage is TRBV6-1 and J usage is TRBJ2-1; 12 nucleotides match TRBD2. The CDR3 runs 17 residues. Germline loops: CDR1 MNHNS, CDR2 SASEGT. The trim removed 4 bases at V and 2 bases at J, leaving 6 bases unmatched. The CDR3 spells CASSGSSGRVAYNEQFF. The CDR3 bases are TGTGCCAGCAGTGGGTCTAGCGGGAGGGTGGCCTACAATGAGCAGTTCTTC.

CDR3 coding DNA: TGTGCCAGCAGCTTAGCCCGGACTAGCTACAATGAGCAGTTCTTC. Translated: CASSLARTSYNEQFF. The chain combines TRBV7-2 with TRBJ2-1, with TRBD2 matching over 7 bases. The CDR3 covers 15 residues. V was pared by 0 bases and J by 3 bases, with 2 bases of the junction left unmatched. Germline values: CDR1 SGHTA, CDR2 FQGNSA.